Shown below are 18 T cell receptor beta chains from a single sample sequenced in a study of radiation and T cells in renal cell carcinoma. The treatment: treatment-naive control, cytoreductive nephrectomy. Only in-frame clones appear in the TCRdb table, and some are missing; sequencing was by immunoSEQ multiplex PCR. The sample records about 9,700 clones, approximately 64% being singletons. The material was tumor tissue, obtained from a patient whose treatment was nephrectomy without radiotherapy. The source is a man between 60 and 75 years old with renal cell carcinoma.

V is TRBV13 and J is TRBJ2-1, with D hard to call. V lost 5 bases to trimming and J lost 4 bases, with 9 bases between them. In germline, CDR1 is PRHDT, CDR2 FYEKMQ (reference sequence). The CDR3 totals 13 residues. CDR3 in DNA: TGTGCCAGCAGCGGAGACACGTACAATGAGCAGTTCTTC. Translating it yields CASSGDTYNEQFF.

The chain employs TRBV5-1 and TRBJ1-1; a weak D match, TRBD1 (5 bases). The V end was cut by 5 bases, the J end by 0 bases, with 11 bases between. Per the germline V gene, CDR1 is SGHRS and CDR2 is YFSETQ. This CDR3 comprises 14 residues. In DNA, the CDR3 is TGCGCCAGCAGGTCTGACAGAGTGAACACTGAAGCTTTCTTT. This sequence encodes CASRSDRVNTEAFF.

V usage is TRBV11-3 and J usage is TRBJ2-1; 15 nucleotides agree with TRBD2. The CDR3 spans 18 residues. Per the germline V gene, CDR1 is SGHNT and CDR2 is YENEEA. Trimming removed 5 bases from V and 4 bases from J; junction bases left unmatched: 9. The CDR3 DNA reads as TGTGCCAGCAGCAAGGGACTAGCGGGGGGAGCCTATTACAATGAGCAGTTCTTC. It is translated as CASSKGLAGGAYYNEQFF. Variable domain in full (rest from reference TRBV11-3 and TRBJ2-1): EAGVVQSPRYKIIEKKQPVAFWCNPISGHNTLYWYLQNLGQGPELLIRYENEEAVDDSQLPKDRFSAERLKGVDSTLKIQPAELGDSAVYLCASSKGLAGGAYYNEQFFGPGTRLTVL.

This clone was counted between two and nine times. The gene calls are TRBV7-2 and TRBJ2-5, with 9 positions matching TRBD2. V lost 5 bases and J lost 5; bases outside the gene matches: 12. The CDR3 is 16 residues long. The germline V gene has CDR1 SGHTA and CDR2 FQGNSA. The DNA for the CDR3 is TGTGCCAGCAGCCCGCAACTAGCGGGTGGGACCGAGACCCAGTACTTC. This translates into CASSPQLAGGTETQYF.

The chain couples TRBV4-3 to TRBJ2-2; TRBD2 agrees at 8 bases. This CDR3 comprises 16 residues. Germline V gives CDR1 LGHNA, CDR2 YSLEER. The ends lost 3 bases at V and 1 base at J; junction bases unmatched: 4. CDR3 sequence: CASSQWREVNTGELFF. DNA for the CDR3: TGCGCCAGCAGCCAGTGGCGGGAGGTGAACACCGGGGAGCTGTTTTTT.

V and J are TRBV6-6 and TRBJ1-3; unclear D gene. Germline CDR1 MNHNY, CDR2 SVGAGI (reference sequence). Trimming left V 6 bases short and J 0 bases short, with 9 bases between. The CDR3 runs to 14 residues. The CDR3 DNA follows: TGTGCCAGCAGGGAGCGCTTCTCTGGAAACACCATATATTTT. Protein sequence: CASRERFSGNTIYF.

V gene TRBV2 combines with J gene TRBJ1-2; no clear D gene. Trimming removed 0 bases at V and 2 bases at J, with 16 bases between. The CDR3 is made up of 17 amino acids. CDR1 is SNHLY, CDR2 FYNNEI, per germline. The CDR3 sequence: CASSEALGEEDNYGYTF. In DNA, the CDR3 is TGTGCCAGCAGTGAAGCGCTCGGGGAAGAGGACAACTATGGCTACACCTTC.

The chain is built from TRBV19 and TRBJ1-2; D possibly corresponds to TRBD1 (6 bases). From germline, CDR1 is LNHDA and CDR2 SQIVND (reference sequence). V was trimmed by 4 bases and J by 4 bases, leaving 22 bases between them. The CDR3 length is 17 residues. The CDR3 spells CASSTSTGLSHSYGYTF. The CDR3 region has the DNA TGTGCCAGTAGTACCTCGACAGGTCTCTCGCATTCCTATGGCTACACCTTC. The entire variable domain, with the rest obtained from reference TRBV19 and TRBJ1-2, is as follows: DGGITQSPKYLFRKEGQNVTLSCEQNLNHDAMYWYRQDPGQGLRLIYYSQIVNDFQKGDIAEGYSVSREKKESFPLTVTSAQKNPTAFYLCASSTSTGLSHSYGYTFGSGTRLTVV.

This clone has more than one count but fewer than ten. The chain employs TRBV6-1 and TRBJ1-4, with a possible D match to TRBD1 (5 bases). Germline assignment: CDR1 MNHNS and CDR2 SASEGT. With 5 bases removed from V and 8 bases from J, the gap between germline ends came to 15 bases. The CDR3 has 14 residues. This CDR3 is CASSWVGALEKLFF. DNA for the CDR3: TGTGCCAGCAGTTGGGTAGGGGCTCTGGAAAAACTGTTTTTT.

The chain couples TRBV19 to TRBJ1-3, with TRBD1 as a possible D gene (5 bases). This CDR3 contains 16 residues. Germline V lookup: CDR1 LNHDA, CDR2 SQIVND (reference sequence). The V end lost 7 bases, the J end lost 0 bases, and 16 bases lay between the germline ends. For the CDR3, the DNA is TGTGCCAGTACGTGGGGCCGTAGGAGCTCTGGAAACACCATATATTTT. This sequence encodes CASTWGRRSSGNTIYF.

This clone was detected only a few times. At one boundary the junction diverges from the germline segment, which might be a read error. The V and J genes are TRBV7-9 and TRBJ2-7; TRBD1 aligns across 7 bases. The CDR3 contains 14 residues. The V gene's germline CDR1 is SEHNR and CDR2 FQNEAQ (reference sequence). The CDR3 here is CASSNDRQGNTLDF. DNA of the CDR3: TGTGCCAGCAGCAATGATCGACAGGGAAATACGTTGGACTTC.

This clone has just one count. The chain carries TRBV21-1 and TRBJ2-3; no DNA check was done on the table's D call, TRBD2. TRBV21-1 is a known pseudogene. CDR3 length: 17 residues. CDR3 protein: CASSKGWRGRHRVTQYF. As DNA, the CDR3 is TGTGCCAGCAGCAAAGGGTGGCGGGGGAGGCACAGAGTTACGCAGTATTTT.

This clone was seen more than once but under ten times. This sequence joins TRBV28 and TRBJ2-7; D may correspond to TRBD1 or TRBD2 (5 bases each). The germline CDR1 and CDR2 sequences are MDHEN and SYDVKM. The ends were cut back, 5 bases at V and 4 bases at J, with 15 bases in the middle. The CDR3 runs to 14 residues. CDR3 region: CASSGDRRSYEQYF. The CDR3 DNA reads TGTGCCAGCAGTGGGGACCGACGGTCTTACGAGCAGTACTTC.

This rearrangement joins TRBV6-1 to TRBJ2-2, with 10 bases identical to TRBD1. The J segment lost 6 bases and the V segment lost 7 bases, leaving 8 bases of the junction unmatched. This CDR3 has 15 amino acids. Per germline, CDR1 MNHNS and CDR2 SASEGT. CDR3 DNA sequence: TGTGCCAGCACCCCCGGGACAGGGGAACCCGGGGAGCTGTTTTTT. Its protein is CASTPGTGEPGELFF.

CDR3 in DNA: TGTGCCAGCAGACGGGACGGACTCTACTATGGCTACACCTTC. It translates to CASRRDGLYYGYTF. V usage is TRBV6-5 and J usage is TRBJ1-2; maybe TRBD1 (5 bases). V was trimmed by 6 bases and J by 3 bases, leaving 14 bases between them. This CDR3 has 14 residues. Looked up from germline, CDR1 is MNHEY and CDR2 is SVGAGI.

The rearrangement links TRBV7-9 to TRBJ2-1; tentatively, D is TRBD1 (5 bases). The germline V gene encodes CDR1 SEHNR and CDR2 FQNEAQ (reference sequence). The CDR3 has 12 residues. The V end lost 4 bases, the J end lost 6 bases, and 7 bases lay between the germline ends. CDR3 amino acids: CASSSRGNEQFF. The CDR3 DNA follows: TGTGCCAGCAGCTCTAGGGGCAATGAGCAGTTCTTC.

By frequency in the sample, this clone is medium-sized. This rearrangement joins TRBV6-5 to TRBJ2-7; 10 positions agree with TRBD1. The V segment lost 2 bases and the J segment 7 bases; nucleotides outside the gene matches: 8. This CDR3 has 15 residues. Germline V lookup: CDR1 MNHEY, CDR2 SVGAGI. This CDR3 is CASSYEGQGFGEQYF. The CDR3 DNA is TGTGCCAGCAGTTACGAGGGACAGGGGTTTGGTGAGCAGTACTTC.

This clone came up a few times. One junction end disagrees with the germline gene, perhaps due to a read error. This chain connects TRBV5-5 to TRBJ2-3, with TRBD1 as a possible D gene (5 bases). Germline CDR1 and CDR2: SGHKS and YYEKEE (reference sequence). CDR3 length equals 15 residues. The CDR3 nucleotides read TGCGCCAGCAGCCAAGGGGTCGGCGACACAGATACGCAGTATTTT. Its protein product is CASSQGVGDTDTQYF.